The clone carrying this T cell receptor beta chain has a single count. The antigen remains unidentified. The data stem from a study of T cell responses to AZD1222 COVID-19 vaccine. Findings and limits, study-wide: A mostly white British donor set with more females was recruited, and clonal diversity was possibly underestimated. CD4 TCRs linked to vaccination spanned spike, dominating at 160-218 and 743-854.

Here immunoSEQ multiplex PCR was the method, and the copy in TCRdb shows in-frame clones only, minus some. The data contain 50,000 to 65,000 clones, around 90% of them seen just once; the ten biggest clones take up roughly 15%. The germline V gene has CDR1 LGHNA and CDR2 YSLEER. V lost 0 bases, J lost 4 bases, and 21 bases lay in between. This CDR3 is built from 18 residues. Second-dose intervals near 4 or 12 weeks were combined. The receptor was derived from an adult who received the AZD1222 COVID-19 vaccine. This rearrangement joins TRBV4-3 to TRBJ1-2; D call uncertain. The sequenced sample was peripheral blood, obtained 28 days after the second AZD1222 dose. As DNA, the CDR3 is TGCGCCAGCAGCCAAGATAATTCGAGGTTTAGGCCGAGCTATGGCTACACCTTC. This encodes CASSQDNSRFRPSYGYTF.